The 5 T cell receptor beta chains in this list originate from one sample, sequenced in a study of blood T cell repertoires in COVID-19. The table came from immunoSEQ multiplex PCR; TCRdb's copy has only in-frame clones and leaves some out. The data hold approximately 380,000 clones, with about 85% observed a single time. Source material: peripheral blood. These receptors were obtained from a woman under 30 with acute or convalescent COVID-19.

The table lists this clone with a few counts. V usage is TRBV2 and J usage is TRBJ2-2; D not certain. The germline V gene encodes CDR1 SNHLY and CDR2 FYNNEI. V was trimmed by 5 bases and J by 5 bases, leaving 6 bases between them. The CDR3 consists of 12 residues. CDR3 sequence (DNA): TGTGCCAGCAGTTCCGGGACCGGGGAGCTGTTTTTT. Amino acid sequence: CASSSGTGELFF.

This chain connects TRBV4-1 to TRBJ2-3, with a weak D call TRBD1 (6 bases). This CDR3 has 15 amino acids. Germline CDR1 reads MGHRA; CDR2 reads YSYEKL. V dropped 1 base and J dropped 3 bases, with 11 bases sitting between them. The DNA for the CDR3 is TGCGCCAGCAGCCAAGTAGGGGGACCAACAGATACGCAGTATTTT. It is translated as CASSQVGGPTDTQYF.

Of note for this clone: Sequence at one end of the junction differs from germline and may be a read error. The sample holds other DNA sequences that translate to the same CDR3. The chain carries TRBV27 and TRBJ2-2; 7 nucleotides match TRBD2. The CDR3 runs 16 residues. In germline, CDR1 is MNHEY, CDR2 SMNVEV (reference sequence). The CDR3 loop is CASSKGRDYYTGELFF. The CDR3 DNA sequence: TGTGCCAGCAGTAAAGGCCGGGACTACTACACTGGGGAGCTGTTTTTT.

The V and J genes are TRBV7-9 and TRBJ1-1; maybe TRBD1 (5 bases). The CDR3 length is 15 residues. Germline V lookup: CDR1 SEHNR, CDR2 FQNEAQ (reference sequence). V gave up 5 bases and J gave up 4 bases, with 17 bases separating them. The CDR3 loop is CASSPKSGRTTEAFF. The DNA for the CDR3 is TGTGCCAGCAGCCCCAAATCAGGGCGTACCACTGAAGCTTTCTTT.

V is TRBV7-2 and J is TRBJ1-2, with a possible D match to TRBD1 (6 bases). CDR1 is SGHTA, CDR2 FQGNSA, per germline. The ends were cut back, 1 base at V and 5 bases at J, with 17 bases in the middle. The length of the CDR3 is 16 residues. This CDR3 is CASSLVGGQTYYGYTF. The CDR3 region has the DNA TGTGCCAGCAGCTTAGTTGGAGGACAGACATATTATGGCTACACCTTC.